The rows below give T cell receptor beta chains drawn from one sample of a study of blood T cell repertoires in COVID-19. Some clones are missing from TCRdb's copy, which holds only in-frame ones; the method was immunoSEQ multiplex PCR. The repertoire holds 110,000 or so clones, with around 84% as singletons. What was sequenced was peripheral blood. The origin of the receptors is a woman aged 40 to 50 with acute or convalescent COVID-19. Both conserved end residues are trimmed from each CDR3. D genes are given only for firm matches.

D,J,V,CDR3
-,TRBJ1-3,TRBV6-6,AASQYSGNTIY
-,TRBJ1-2,TRBV7-8,ASSLSHTNYGYT
-,TRBJ1-4,TRBV9,ASARGMNEKLF
TRBD1,TRBJ2-7,TRBV7-2,ASSLGGGTGAYEQY
-,TRBJ1-2,TRBV9,ASSVTGDYGYT
-,TRBJ1-2,TRBV6-1,ASSEAQFSYYGYT
-,TRBJ2-1,TRBV6-5,ASIPSLTSYNEQF
TRBD1,TRBJ2-4,TRBV9,ASSAIGTGAQY
-,TRBJ2-7,TRBV19,ASSTSRGKGEQY
TRBD2,TRBJ2-1,TRBV6-6,ASSAVGGGNYNEQF
-,TRBJ2-7,TRBV5-6,ASSLMGGGYEQY
TRBD1,TRBJ1-4,TRBV18,ASSLITGAPNEKLF
-,TRBJ1-3,TRBV3-1/TRBV3-2,ASSQGSGAGNTIY
-,TRBJ1-1,TRBV5-1,ASSLTGTPNTEAF
-,TRBJ1-6,TRBV6-5,ASTAGDSPLH
TRBD1,TRBJ2-3,TRBV27,ASRGQLTDTQY
-,TRBJ2-1,TRBV6-5,ASSDRGNEQF
-,TRBJ2-2,TRBV3-1/TRBV3-2,ASSLRHVSGELF
TRBD1,TRBJ2-7,TRBV19,ATRKGTGPPYEQY
-,TRBJ2-5,TRBV5-1,ASSLNGYETQY
-,TRBJ1-4,TRBV3-1/TRBV3-2,ASSPQGGANEKLF
TRBD2,TRBJ2-3,TRBV5-6,ASSLAGGRDTQY
-,TRBJ2-2,TRBV6-2/TRBV6-3,ASSYRRKSNTGELF
-,TRBJ1-5,TRBV5-4,ASSSQGNQPQH
-,TRBJ1-6,TRBV14,ASSQAGGNNSPLH
-,TRBJ2-1,TRBV5-4,ASSLGLSYNEQF
-,TRBJ1-3,TRBV6-5,ASSYSDRGAGNTIY
-,TRBJ1-2,TRBV10-3,AISELKGGRTNYGYT
-,TRBJ2-1,TRBV5-1,ASGENTRGSYNEQF
-,TRBJ1-6,TRBV11-2,ASSLDTGLNNSPLH
-,TRBJ2-7,TRBV11-2,ASSLGSYEQY